The clone carrying this T cell receptor (beta chain) showed up just once. This specimen includes other DNA sequences encoding the same CDR3. The CDR3 is 15 amino acids. J gave up 2 bases and V 3 bases, and 3 bases lay outside the gene matches. The V gene's germline CDR1 is MDHEN and CDR2 SYDVKM. The data were produced by immunoSEQ multiplex PCR, yet TCRdb's version contains in-frame clones alone and is incomplete. The sample holds around 1.5 million clones, approximately 98% seen once. These data belong to a study of shared clonotypes between healthy human individuals. The chain carries TRBV28 and TRBJ1-5; 8 positions match TRBD1. Sequenced input: naive CD4+ T cells sorted from blood. Subset specified: CD45RA+ positively selected. The TCR was taken from a young man in good health. CDR3 sequence reads: CASSFSGGGNQPQHF. CDR3 DNA sequence: TGTGCCAGCAGTTTTTCAGGGGGCGGCAATCAGCCCCAGCATTTT.